The 16 T cell receptor beta chains below all came from one sample that was sequenced in a study of T cell responses to AZD1222 COVID-19 vaccine. TCRdb's table, derived via immunoSEQ multiplex PCR, lists solely in-frame clones and lacks some. The profile shows about 120,000 clones, over 80% of them singletons. The starting material was peripheral blood, obtained 28 days after the second AZD1222 dose. Every receptor here comes from an adult who received the AZD1222 COVID-19 vaccine.

The chain has TRBV6-6 and TRBJ1-6, with D unclear. V was pared by 6 bases and J by 8 bases, with 14 bases between. The CDR3 loop spans 14 amino acids. The germline V gene has CDR1 MNHNY and CDR2 SVGAGI (reference sequence). The CDR3 protein is CASRLGTEDSPLHF. CDR3 DNA sequence: TGTGCCAGCAGATTGGGAACAGAAGATTCACCCCTCCACTTT.

The chain links TRBV6-5 to TRBJ1-6; no clear D gene. V dropped 2 bases and J dropped 7 bases, with 12 bases sitting between them. Germline V gives CDR1 MNHEY, CDR2 SVGAGI. The CDR3 runs 15 residues. The CDR3 region is CASSYGGNSNSPLHF. The DNA for the CDR3 is TGTGCCAGCAGTTACGGAGGGAACTCAAATTCACCCCTCCACTTT.

V is TRBV6-6 and J is TRBJ1-2, with TRBD1 matching over 11 bases. After removal of 5 bases from V and 8 bases from J, the junction contained 10 bases not matched to a gene. The CDR3 is 15 amino acids. Germline V lookup: CDR1 MNHNY, CDR2 SVGAGI (reference sequence). The CDR3 DNA follows: TGTGCCAGCAGTCCATCGGGACAGGGGGGTCGGGGCTACACCTTC. Its translation is CASSPSGQGGRGYTF.

This clone occurred once. A read error may account for a junction end that differs from germline. V is TRBV29-1 and J is TRBJ1-1; D gene ambiguous. Germline CDR1 reads SQVTM; CDR2 reads ANQGSEA. This CDR3 has 9 residues. The CDR3 protein is CSVGGKGGF. CDR3 nucleotide sequence: TGCAGCGTTGGTGGGAAAGGTGGCTTT.

The gene calls are TRBV6-5 and TRBJ2-7; possibly TRBD2 for D (5 bases). The CDR3 runs to 11 residues. The V end was cut by 6 bases, the J end by 6 bases, with 9 bases between. The germline gives CDR1 MNHEY, CDR2 SVGAGI. CDR3 sequence reads: CASREVGEQYF. The CDR3 DNA sequence: TGTGCCAGCAGGGAGGTGGGCGAGCAGTACTTC.

This clone was observed once. The rearrangement joins TRBV5-8 to TRBJ2-1, with 10 bases lining up with TRBD2. The germline V gene has CDR1 SGHTS and CDR2 YDEGEE. V trimming: 4 bases; J trimming: 7 bases; junction bases outside the gene matches: 11. The CDR3 runs to 16 residues. The CDR3 here is CASSQITSSGSNEQFF. CDR3 DNA: TGTGCCAGCAGCCAGATCACGTCTAGCGGGAGTAATGAGCAGTTCTTC.

The chain has TRBV5-5 and TRBJ1-3; D gene uncertain. The CDR3 has 14 amino acids. The V and J ends lost 2 bases and 4 bases respectively, with 10 bases between them. The germline V gene has CDR1 SGHKS and CDR2 YYEKEE (reference sequence). The CDR3, as DNA: TGTGCCAGCAGCTTAGGTGCTCCGGGAAACACCATATATTTT. Translation: CASSLGAPGNTIYF.

The chain carries TRBV7-8 and TRBJ2-1; 12 bases fit TRBD2. Trimming took 2 bases from V and 4 from J; bases not matched to a gene: 9. The CDR3 has 18 amino acids. Germline V gene lookup returns CDR1 SGHVS and CDR2 FQNEAQ. The CDR3 protein is CASSLRLASGRGYNEQFF. Here the CDR3 DNA reads TGTGCCAGCAGCTTACGCCTGGCTAGCGGGAGGGGATACAATGAGCAGTTCTTC.

This sequence joins TRBV2 and TRBJ1-5; possible D gene TRBD1, 6 bases. Germline values: CDR1 SNHLY, CDR2 FYNNEI. V lost 6 bases, J lost 6 bases, and 18 bases lay in between. This CDR3 spans 15 amino acids. The CDR3 sequence: CASSETGGWGQPQHF. The CDR3 region has the DNA TGTGCCAGCAGCGAAACGGGGGGCTGGGGTCAGCCCCAGCATTTT. Supplemented by reference TRBV2 and TRBJ1-5, the full variable domain reads EPEVTQTPSHQVTQMGQEVILRCVPISNHLYFYWYRQILGQKVEFLVSFYNNEISEKSEIFDDQFSVERPDGSNFTLKIRSTKLEDSAMYFCASSETGGWGQPQHFGDGTRLSIL.

This chain joins TRBV7-2 and TRBJ2-7; possible D gene TRBD1, 6 bases. Deletions cut 3 bases from V and 3 bases from J, with 12 bases between. Per germline, CDR1 SGHTA and CDR2 FQGNSA. CDR3 length: 14 amino acids. For the CDR3, the DNA is TGTGCCAGCAGCTTGGGGGCAGGAATCTACGAGCAGTACTTC. Its translation: CASSLGAGIYEQYF.

The rearrangement links TRBV25-1 to TRBJ1-1; the match to TRBD1 covers 7 bases. With 1 base clipped from V and 5 bases from J, the junction kept 7 bases outside the gene matches. This CDR3 has 15 amino acids. Germline-derived CDR1 and CDR2 are MGHDK and SYGVNS. This chain's CDR3 is CASSESSTGWTEAFF. The CDR3 coding sequence is TGTGCCAGCAGTGAATCGTCGACAGGGTGGACTGAAGCTTTCTTT.

The rearrangement joins TRBV28 to TRBJ2-1; D gene uncertain. Trimming stripped 2 bases from V and 1 base from J, with 6 bases between. The V gene's germline CDR1 is MDHEN and CDR2 SYDVKM. The CDR3 has 14 amino acids. The DNA for the CDR3 is TGTGCCAGCAGTTTAACGGATTCCTACAATGAGCAGTTCTTC. Its protein product is CASSLTDSYNEQFF.

The J gene is TRBJ2-2, the V gene TRBV7-2, with D tentatively TRBD1 (6 bases). V was pared by 5 bases and J by 2 bases, with 18 bases between. Germline V CDR1 and CDR2: SGHTA, FQGNSA. CDR3 length equals 17 residues. The CDR3 reads CASSGSPNRDNTGELFF. CDR3 nucleotides: TGTGCCAGCAGCGGCAGCCCGAACAGGGATAACACCGGGGAGCTGTTTTTT.

The chain links TRBV5-1 to TRBJ2-1, with TRBD1 identical over 9 bases. With 4 bases clipped from V and 2 bases from J, the junction kept 4 bases outside the gene matches. This CDR3 is built from 15 residues. Germline V gene sequence: CDR1 SGHRS, CDR2 YFSETQ. The DNA of the CDR3 is TGCGCCAGCAGCCCCGGACAGGGGACCTACAATGAGCAGTTCTTC. Residues: CASSPGQGTYNEQFF.

The chain combines TRBV28 with TRBJ1-2; 8 bases map to TRBD1. J gave up 4 bases and V 6 bases, and 4 bases lay outside the gene matches. Germline assignment: CDR1 MDHEN and CDR2 SYDVKM. The CDR3 loop spans 13 amino acids. The chain's CDR3 is CASSSGQGYGYTF. CDR3 coding DNA: TGTGCCAGCAGCTCAGGACAGGGCTATGGCTACACCTTC.

This clone was observed a single time. The chain couples TRBV7-9 to TRBJ2-7; 10 positions agree with TRBD2. Trimming at V came to 8 bases and at J to 5 bases, leaving 3 bases not matched to a gene. This CDR3 contains 12 residues. Per germline, CDR1 SEHNR and CDR2 FQNEAQ (reference sequence). The CDR3 bases are TGTGCCAGCGTAGCGGGGGGCCACGAGCAGTACTTC. Its translation: CASVAGGHEQYF.